Detailed here is one TCR beta chain. Its recognized antigen is unknown. The record has no base qualities; no much larger clone is one base away. These data originate in a study of cytomegalovirus exposure and HLA in healthy donors (dated by TCRdb to about 2017). At the level of the whole study: According to an earlier analysis of several hundred of the donors, about 180 million T cells yielded 117 million unique TCR beta sequences and less than 300 Gb of sequence data. Donor age, sex, ethnicity and CMV serostatus were compiled together with the repertoire data. The study used immunosequencing to profile the T cell repertoires of approximately 640 subjects and linked those repertoires to cytomegalovirus serostatus. Typing coverage differed by locus: A, B, C, DRB1 and DQB1 were typed in about 629-630 donors, DQA1 in roughly 510, DPA1 in some 610, and DPB1 in 450 to 490. To study patterns of TCR occurrence, a later analysis re-analyzed previously published TCR beta repertoires from 666 donors and added high-resolution HLA genotyping. Of the roughly 400 genotyped donors, 65% to 90% fell in the genetic ancestry cluster associated with self-reported Caucasian donors. In a later genetic analysis, genome-wide SNP genotypes for about 55% of the 666 donors were used, and that subset was treated as a discovery cohort. An early release covering roughly 640 HLA-typed donors comprised about 310 gigabases of sequencing data and 85 million or so unique TCR sequences. An earlier analysis of about 600 of the donors used high-throughput TCR beta sequencing to judge whether each TCR beta V gene segment behaved as functional or pseudogenic. Roughly 5 DR-DQ haplotypes were handled as single units for association and clustering, since linkage in the cohort was strong. Rather than using new phenotypic data, the later analysis identified candidate immune exposures from TCR beta sequences and from how often those sequences occurred across donors. The study was designed to test whether signatures of past pathogen exposure could be identified by cataloging public T cell receptors. Every repertoire in the discovery cohort had been generated on one and the same sequencing platform. Across 300 to 400 genotyped donors of the cohort, an average of approximately 200,000 unique TCR beta nucleotide sequences per donor were sequenced, and roughly a sixth of those sequences were non-productive. In addition to the first cohort of 666 subjects, a separate validation cohort of approximately 110 different subjects was used. Both class I and class II loci were covered by HLA typing, at four-digit resolution. To predict cytomegalovirus infection status, the study combined high-throughput TCR immunosequencing, statistical association of individual TCRs with disease status, and machine learning. Overall study results and their limits: The only immune exposure information available for the cohort was CMV serostatus. Assigning TCR associations to individual alleles was difficult when HLA alleles, especially DR and DQ, strongly co-occurred. A later analysis found that TCR association rates varied across HLA loci, with DRB1 alleles showing the most associated TCRs and HLA-C alleles the fewest. A further reported finding was that TCR beta sequences accurately predicted the HLA-A and HLA-B alleles for most subjects in the first cohort. Broadly in line with IMGT annotations, most TCR beta V segments showed up in productive rearrangements about 87% or about 30% of the time in an earlier analysis of a few hundred of the donors. In a later analysis, HLA-associated TCR beta chains were found to be more clonally expanded and to have lower generation probabilities than equally common non-associated chains. Some IMGT-functional V segments, including TRBV6-2 and TRBV6-3, could not be told apart with the 87-base-pair reads, so those segments were excluded. HLA typing was unavailable for some donors at each locus, so association tests used only the typed subset. Most TCR sequences were seen in very few donors, while some public TCRs were found in many individuals. The study listed 150 to 200 TCR beta chains as associated with cytomegalovirus. Several of the top co-occurrence clusters appeared to be linked to parvovirus B19, influenza, CMV and Epstein-Barr virus, according to a later analysis. Compared with the roughly 710-donor mean, donors in an Asian-associated ancestry cluster had fewer N-insertions in productive TCRs, according to a later genetic analysis. The cohort was sequenced for TCR beta chains only, and without alpha or paired-chain data the features that could be detected were limited. A cluster of highly shared sequence variants was judged likely to be a technical artifact of the sequencing pipeline. Cytomegalovirus status was reported to be diagnosed by the classifier with high specificity and sensitivity in both the original and validation cohorts. Sequencing depth was assumed to be roughly uniform across donors in the presence/absence analyses, though that assumption may not hold. In vitro tests confirmed that a few of the cytomegalovirus-associated TCR beta chains recognize cytomegalovirus antigens. Linkage disequilibrium might explain the correlated functional status among segregating V segments, but an unknown experimental factor could not be excluded. The authors suggested that the approach could potentially be generalized to other disease states and immunological phenotypes. Specific HLA alleles were associated with 15,000 to 20,000 TCR beta sequences at a false discovery rate of 0.05 in a later analysis. A later genetic analysis associated a missense DCLRE1C variant with V-gene and J-gene trimming of TCR beta chains, and an independent cohort replicated the association. The earlier analysis of about 600 of the donors excluded seventeen rarely observed V segments, including chromosome 9 orphons, because counts were too low. In a later analysis, most CMV-associated TCR beta chains were found to appear HLA-restricted, with HLA associations seemingly driven largely by CMV exposure.

The CDR1 and CDR2 encoded by the germline V gene are SGDLS and YYNGEE. The CDR3, cysteine through phenylalanine, is 15 amino acids long. Only CDR3 DNA remains: 45 bases, in frame from the first base. A distance of 13 bases separates the germline ends of V and J, which lose 3 bases and 3 bases respectively. The cohort was made up of 500 to 800 healthy bone marrow donors. Cohort members were all nominally healthy when sampled, although unrecorded immune exposures were likely present. The donor was CMV seropositive and belonged to the group of a few hundred seropositive cohort members. A peripheral blood sample was collected from each donor, and TCR beta sequencing was performed on peripheral blood mononuclear cells. Genomic DNA was extracted from the blood cell samples with the Qiagen DNeasy Blood Extraction Kit. Libraries came from the immunoSEQ multiplex PCR assay. For the multiplex PCR, a mixture combining 60 forward primers for TCR Vbeta segments and 13 reverse primers for TCR Jbeta segments was used. The CDR3 region of rearranged TCR beta genes was amplified from genomic DNA with a multiplex PCR assay. On the Illumina HiSeq System, the amplified TCR beta libraries were sequenced as 87-base-pair reads. The source study handled its data this way. A later analysis tallied tens of millions of unique TCR beta chains across the 640 or so repertoires, and approximately 11 million of those chains were shared by two or more donors. A nearest-neighbor algorithm error-corrected the raw reads and collapsed the reads into unique sequences, merging closely related sequences to remove PCR and sequencing errors. Alignment of CDR3 sequences to IMGT reference sequences was used to assign V, D and J gene segments. For a sequence to be retained, a match of at least six nucleotides was required to both a V gene segment and a J gene segment. A rearrangement counted as productive if the CDR3 had no stop codons and remained in frame with V and J, and every other rearrangement counted as non-productive. Following IMGT convention, CDR3 was defined as the stretch from the second conserved V-encoded cysteine up to the conserved J-encoded phenylalanine. The earlier analysis of a few hundred of the donors excluded any sequence lacking an unambiguous match to a single V gene segment. In an earlier analysis of 450 to 700 of the donors, V segments were called functional above 56.7% productive rearrangements and were called segregating when the between-donor standard deviation exceeded 5%. To diagnose cytomegalovirus status from the catalog of TCR beta chain sequences, a statistical classification framework was built. A later analysis assigned V and J genes by comparing TCR nucleotide sequences with IMGT/GENE-DB human TR gene sequences. A later analysis assigned CDR3 sequences and most-parsimonious VDJ recombination scenarios with the TCRdist pipeline. In a later analysis, each TCR beta chain was defined by its CDR3 amino acid sequence together with its V-gene family, and reads lacking a unique V-gene family were excluded. As a way to deal with suspected cross-contamination and a sequencing artifact, a later analysis dropped 450 to 700 nucleotide sequences that were highly shared and had low generation probability. In a later analysis, a clonal expansion index was calculated for each public chain from normalized within-repertoire ranks of inferred template counts. In a later analysis, generation probabilities were computed with a VDJ recombination model fitted to out-of-frame rearrangements, and the resulting probabilities were checked against IGoR. In a later analysis, TCR-TCR, TCR-HLA and TCR-CMV co-occurrence was scored with hypergeometric tests, and a repertoire-size bias correction was applied to TCR pairs. False discovery rates were estimated in a later analysis by permuting HLA or CMV assignments 20 times. In a later analysis, co-occurring TCRs were grouped using DBSCAN, with TCRdist sequence similarity added in when clustering inside HLA-allele-positive subsets. Co-occurrence clustering excluded repertoires with fewer than 30,000 or more than 120,000 public chains, plus five with anomalous nucleotide sharing. Held by TCRdb, this immuneACCESS table contains in-frame sequences only and omits some clones. Under half of the omission traces to an unresolved V gene where checked; the cause of the rest is unknown. That table supplies the V and J calls and clone size; D and trimming were determined from the DNA. The sample table records more than 100,000 clones; about two thirds of these occur just once. The top ten clones comprise just over 8% of the sample.

The TCR sequence derives from a woman in her forties in good health and CMV-seropositive. The chain is made from TRBV9 and TRBJ1-5, and the D gene may be TRBD1, 5 bases matching. The sequenced sample consisted of PBMCs. The DNA is TGTGCCAGCAGCGCTGGGGGAGGGAACAATCAGCCCCAGCATTTT. This codes for CASSAGGGNNQPQHF. Outside the CDR3, residues come from the reference TRBV9 and TRBJ1-5 proteins, so the full variable domain is: DSGVTQTPKHLITATGQRVTLRCSPRSGDLSVYWYQQSLDQGLQFLIQYYNGEERAKGNILERFSAQQFPDLHSELNLSSLELGDSALYFCASSAGGGNNQPQHFGDGTRLSIL.